This T cell receptor beta chain was recovered during a study of shared T cell receptors in the human thymus. The assay was immunoSEQ multiplex PCR, and TCRdb's table has in-frame clones only and misses some. This table holds about 660,000 clones, around 89% found once. The same data also contributed to another study, on human thymus T cells. That work adds: Immunologically healthy infants in Finland undergoing congenital heart defect surgery were the donors. Resections obtained during corrective heart surgery supplied the thymus tissue.

The TCR sequence derives from a boy younger than two with a congenital heart defect. Sequenced sample: thymocytes.

CDR3 protein: CASSLVAQLGTSTDTQYF. The CDR3 nucleotides read TGTGCCAGCAGCTTGGTAGCGCAACTGGGGACTAGCACAGATACGCAGTATTTT. The chain joins TRBV5-4 to TRBJ2-3, with D possibly TRBD2 on 6 matching bases. Trimming took 0 bases from V and 0 from J, leaving 17 bases between them. The germline gives CDR1 SGHNT, CDR2 YYREEE (reference sequence). The CDR3 extends over 18 amino acids. Supplemented by reference TRBV5-4 and TRBJ2-3, the full variable domain reads ETGVTQSPTHLIKTRGQQVTLRCSSQSGHNTVSWYQQALGQGPQFIFQYYREEENGRGNFPPRFSGLQFPNYSSELNVNALELDDSALYLCASSLVAQLGTSTDTQYFGPGTRLTVL.